The 5 T cell receptor beta chains below come from one sample, sequenced in a study of cytomegalovirus exposure and HLA in healthy donors. Data came from immunoSEQ multiplex PCR; TCRdb stores just in-frame clones and leaves some out. The table records 70,000 or so clones, approximately 95% of them present only once. Sequencing was done on a sample of PBMCs. The receptors shown here come from a man aged 18-30 years in good health and CMV-seropositive.

CDR3 residues: CASSPRGLAIGEQFF. Written as DNA, the CDR3 is TGCGCCAGCAGCCCCCGGGGACTAGCCATCGGTGAGCAGTTCTTC. The J gene is TRBJ2-1, the V gene TRBV4-1; 9 bases are shared with TRBD2. CDR3 length: 15 residues. Germline CDR1 MGHRA, CDR2 YSYEKL. Trimming cost V 4 bases and J 9 bases; bases outside gene matches: 10.

CDR3 region: CASSHDMTGGTEAFF. The CDR3 DNA follows: TGCGCCAGCAGCCATGATATGACGGGAGGCACTGAAGCTTTCTTT. This chain links TRBV4-1 with TRBJ1-1; D unresolved. The CDR3 has 15 amino acids. V was pared by 3 bases and J by 4 bases, with 15 bases between. Germline-derived CDR1 and CDR2 are MGHRA and YSYEKL.

The rearrangement uses TRBV28 and TRBJ1-1; D gene uncertain. V lost 3 bases, J lost 4 bases, and 12 bases lay in between. Germline CDR1 MDHEN, CDR2 SYDVKM. This CDR3 has 14 residues. CDR3 loop: CASSFTRVATEAFF. Written as DNA, the CDR3 is TGTGCCAGCAGTTTCACCCGGGTTGCCACTGAAGCTTTCTTT. The full variable domain, completed using reference TRBV28 and TRBJ1-1, is DVKVTQSSRYLVKRTGEKVFLECVQDMDHENMFWYRQDPGLGLRLIYFSYDVKMKEKGDIPEGYSVSREKKERFSLILESASTNQTSMYLCASSFTRVATEAFFGQGTRLTVV.

V gene TRBV9 combines with J gene TRBJ1-1, with D possibly TRBD1 on 6 matching bases. V lost 0 bases to trimming and J lost 4 bases, with 16 bases between them. The CDR3 has 16 amino acids. Germline V CDR1 and CDR2: SGDLS, YYNGEE. Written as DNA, the CDR3 is TGTGCCAGCAGCGTAGAGGGACACCTAGGCGGCACTGAAGCTTTCTTT. Protein sequence: CASSVEGHLGGTEAFF.

The J gene is TRBJ2-5, the V gene TRBV28; D unresolved. V was trimmed by 5 bases and J by 2 bases, leaving 3 bases between them. This CDR3 comprises 11 residues. Germline V gene sequence: CDR1 MDHEN, CDR2 SYDVKM. CDR3 DNA sequence: TGTGCCAGCAGTCGGCAAGAGACCCAGTACTTC. This gives the protein CASSRQETQYF.